This paragraph covers one T cell receptor (beta chain) sequence. As yet, its antigen is unknown. TCRdb's copy holds only in-frame clones and misses some; the assay was immunoSEQ multiplex PCR. The sample lists some 30,000 clones, roughly 86% occurring once. This CDR3 is built from 12 residues. Germline V gives CDR1 SNHLY, CDR2 FYNNEI. V gave up 10 bases and J gave up 7 bases; unmatched junction bases: 3. The data derive from a study of OX40 agonist ivuxolimab in advanced cancers. General study points: People who partly responded at 0.1-3.0 mg/kg had some of the least clonal expansion seen.

The sequenced sample was CD4+ or CD8+ T cells sorted from blood, obtained in a trial of the OX40 agonist ivuxolimab. This sequence originates from an adult with an advanced solid tumor such as melanoma, head and neck, liver or kidney cancer. The chain has TRBV2 and TRBJ2-1; TRBD2 matches at 11 bases. The CDR3 here is CATRLAGNEQFF. The CDR3 nucleotides read TGTGCCACCAGACTAGCGGGAAATGAGCAGTTCTTC.